The sequence of this T cell receptor beta chain was determined in a study of blood T cells in healthy people across ages (dated by TCRdb to the mid-2010s). Background on the whole study: Template switching captured roughly one uniquely barcoded TCR beta cDNA molecule per two T cells in model experiments. Age-related changes in TCR beta repertoire diversity were measured in the study by deep sequencing normalized with unique cDNA molecular identifiers. Donors were grouped into four age groups: young (average about 15 years), middle-aged (39), aged (around 66) and long-lived (just over 80). To avoid experimental bias, donors of different ages were spread randomly across the sequencing lanes. The study analyzed two additional independent replicas of 1 million unique cDNA reads from the same blood draw for two donors, one aged 18 to 29 and one aged 80 or older. General study outcomes and caveats: The long-lived group showed more naive CD4+ T cells, fewer expanded clones and increased TCR diversity than the aged group, suggesting age selection. Since profiling was done on bulk unsorted PBMCs, naive and antigen-experienced compartments could not be conclusively compared. A strong correlation was found between observed TCR beta diversity and the percentage of naive T cells measured by flow cytometry. Total diversity estimates from one million sequenced T cells were considered lower bounds and underestimates. Observed TCR beta diversity per million T cells fell roughly linearly with age, and a significant reduction was already apparent by age approximately 40. Donor CMV infection status was unknown, potentially confounding age-related changes in expanded clonotypes.

The method was 5' RACE. The data were produced on an Illumina HiSeq 2500. A second PCR of about 6 to 11 cycles was run with a J-beta primer mix and a sample-barcoded 5' primer. A unique molecular identifier was introduced onto each TCR beta cDNA molecule by a template-switch 5' adaptor carrying 12 random nucleotides. Each sample yielded at least 2.5 million CDR3-containing paired-end reads. First-strand cDNA was synthesized from all RNA with the Mint cDNA synthesis kit, primed by a TRBC-specific oligonucleotide. Following uracil-DNA glycosylase treatment, a first 18-cycle PCR with universal primers M1SS and BC2_uni_R was performed on all cDNA. The authors' pipeline ran thus. For normalization, 1 million high-quality reads, each with a distinct molecular identifier, were randomly selected from each sample. Reads with shared molecular identifiers were discarded instead of being binned into consensus sequences. MiTCR, set to a Q25 quality threshold and the strictest error-elimination algorithm, was used for CDR3 identification, clonotype clustering and error correction. A nonparametric unseen species model with Euler transformation was used to estimate a lower bound on total TCR beta diversity. TCRdb passed the public sequencing reads through fastp at Q25 and MiXCR, retaining productive beta sequences. A single entry per CDR3 protein holds the most common genes and DNA from its merged rows. TCRdb's processing, not the authors', yielded these V and J calls. The table for this sample lists about 800,000 distinct CDR3 sequences; less than 60% of them were counted only once. The top ten constitute over 15% of the sample.

Systemically healthy Caucasian individuals from Russia, 39 in total and aged about 6 to 95 years, were included as donors. Around 10 milliliters of peripheral blood were drawn from each donor into EDTA-treated Vacutainer tubes. PBMCs were isolated by Ficoll-Paque density-gradient centrifugation, with at least 6.5 million obtained per sample. Trizol reagent was used to extract total RNA from the PBMCs, yielding at least 5 micrograms per sample. For every donor, an aliquot of PBMCs went through flow cytometry to measure the percentages of naive CD45RAhigh/CD27high T cells. As regards this clonotype: It lacks a known antigen. One base away there is no much larger clone; base qualities are not given.

The origin of this receptor is a man older than 75 in good health. Source material: blood.

The CDR3 amino acid sequence is: CASSRNGGAEAFF. The bases are TGTGCCAGCAGTCGGAACGGGGGAGCTGAAGCTTTCTTT. The chain couples TRBV6-5 to TRBJ1-1; TRBD1 is a possible D gene, resting on 5 matching bases. The CDR3 contains 13 residues, cysteine and phenylalanine counted. The retained sequence is limited to the CDR3, 39 bases, with the frame set at the first base. V and J are truncated by 5 bases and 6 bases respectively, leaving an intervening sequence of 13 bases. In the germline V gene, CDR1 corresponds to MNHEY and CDR2 to SVGAGI.